The rows below give T cell receptor beta chains drawn from one sample of a study of T cell changes during pregnancy in multiple sclerosis. Profiled with immunoSEQ multiplex PCR; TCRdb holds only in-frame clones, not every one. The data contain approximately 130,000 clones, roughly 95% of them singletons. The input for sequencing was peripheral blood, taken after pregnancy. The origin of the receptors is a female donor with multiple sclerosis, enrolled in a pregnancy study. The conserved cysteine and the conserved F or W are not part of the CDR3 here.

TRBV4-2 ASSQGSSGEQF
TRBV7-2 ASSLAGGLAGGNEQY
TRBV5-1 ASTPSFNGGQF
TRBV6-5 ASSQGASGTIY
TRBV19 ASTSVGQGLTGELF
TRBV28 ASSLGPGQFNQPQH
TRBV7-2 ASSSNRASYEQY
TRBV15 AASEGSRWEKLF
TRBV7-6 ASSGTGGTDTQY
TRBV27 ASSLQRADYEQY
TRBV10-2 ASSEVAGVSDEQF
TRBV19 ASSVRLAGGTNTGELF
TRBV19 ASTPGHKISGANVLT
TRBV2 ASRAGLAGDEQY
TRBV5-5 ASSLQGSPNYGYT
TRBV6-4 ASSRDSFSGANVLT
TRBV2 ASSLSGGQGVYEQY
TRBV6-6 ASSYNKGQGGEQY
TRBV2 ASSEQGGNQPQH
TRBV6-5 ASSHGTLTEAF
TRBV19 ASKPVGTVSTDTQY
TRBV5-1 ASSLGLAGVEGETQY
TRBV10-3 AISDWTGEVGYT
TRBV9 ASSPRQGAMADTQY
TRBV27 ASSLFPYNEQF
TRBV29-1 SVEDGQRATNEKLF
TRBV5-1 ASSLAGLAGGGYEQF
TRBV28 ASIPLGGRSTEAF
TRBV19 ASSSKRGLADHTGELF
TRBV28 ATIGQGGSYGYT
TRBV5-5 ASSYFPDSAEQY
TRBV28 ASRGSGTGGGHQPQH
TRBV7-9 ASSPWTGTNTEAF
TRBV19 ASRGRGSEKLF
TRBV27 ASSFGLAGGYNEQF
TRBV6-5 ASRISGGGGNTIY